This T cell receptor beta chain was identified in a study of blood T cell repertoires in COVID-19. Turning to the study itself: The origin of the acute and convalescent COVID-19 samples was the United States, Italy and Spain. From T cells, B-cell-depleted T cells, or PBMCs came the material, which was cDNA or gDNA.

This clone was observed a few times. The junction had 5 bases not matched to a gene; V was cut back by 3 bases and J by 5 bases. CDR3 length: 14 amino acids. The germline V gene encodes CDR1 MNHEY and CDR2 SVGAGI. In the source study's methods: Counts of nucleated cells, estimated from reference gene primer amplification, were obtained. Profiled with immunoSEQ multiplex PCR; TCRdb holds only in-frame clones, not every one. Clonal size and the V and J genes are those of that table, whereas D and trimming came from the DNA. The sample has around 230,000 clones; approximately 88% are singletons. This receptor was taken from a man aged 40-49 years with acute or convalescent COVID-19. Sequences were obtained from peripheral blood. J is TRBJ1-1 and V is TRBV6-5, with TRBD1 identical over 8 bases. The CDR3 DNA follows: TGTGCCAGCAGTTATCTCAGGGGGCAAACTGAAGCTTTCTTT. Residues: CASSYLRGQTEAFF.